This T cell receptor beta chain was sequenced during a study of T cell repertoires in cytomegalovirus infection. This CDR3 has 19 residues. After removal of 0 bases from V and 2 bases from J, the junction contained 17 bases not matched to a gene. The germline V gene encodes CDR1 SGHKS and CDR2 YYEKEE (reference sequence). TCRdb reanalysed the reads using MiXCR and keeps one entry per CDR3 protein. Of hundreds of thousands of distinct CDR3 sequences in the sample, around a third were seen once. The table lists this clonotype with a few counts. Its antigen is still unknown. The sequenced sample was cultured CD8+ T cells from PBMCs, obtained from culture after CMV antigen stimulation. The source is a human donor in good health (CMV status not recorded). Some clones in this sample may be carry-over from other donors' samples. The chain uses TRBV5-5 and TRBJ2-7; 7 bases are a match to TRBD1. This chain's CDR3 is CASSLEEGTDTFGAYEQYF. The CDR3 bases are TGTGCCAGCAGCTTGGAAGAAGGGACAGATACCTTTGGGGCCTACGAGCAGTACTTC.